This T cell receptor beta chain was retrieved from a study of cytomegalovirus exposure and HLA in healthy donors. The study's findings and limits: Cytomegalovirus-associated TCR beta chains were listed, numbering 150 to 200.

This clone appeared a few times. The antigen is not known. V was shortened by 6 bases and J by 1 base, with 9 bases between the two germline ends. The CDR3 spans 13 residues. The germline CDR1 and CDR2 sequences are SGHAT and FQNNGV. Only in-frame clones appear in the TCRdb table, and some are missing; sequencing was by immunoSEQ multiplex PCR. Of 100,000 to 120,000 clones listed, roughly nine tenths are singletons. J is TRBJ1-1 and V is TRBV11-2, with D possibly TRBD1 on 5 matching bases. This receptor was obtained from a woman under 30 in good health and CMV-seronegative. The specimen was PBMCs. The CDR3 nucleotides read TGTGCCAGCAGGTCCCAGGGGAACACTGAAGCTTTCTTT. Protein product: CASRSQGNTEAFF.